The next 14 T cell receptor beta chains were all read from a single sample in a study of blood T cells in healthy people across ages. Using a J-beta primer mix together with a sample-barcoded 5' primer, a second PCR was run for about 6 to 11 cycles. TCRdb reanalysed the 5' RACE reads using MiXCR and keeps one entry per CDR3 protein. The sample contains about 1.4 million distinct CDR3 sequences, approximately 63% of which appear only once. Sequenced sample: blood. Receptor source: a man between 18 and 29 years old in good health.

This clonotype was recorded a few times. The CDR3 region has the DNA TGTGCCAGCTCAATTTCTAGCAATCAGCCCCAGCATTTT. It yields the protein CASSISSNQPQHF. The V gene is TRBV27, the J gene TRBJ1-5; no reliable D call. The CDR3 contains 13 residues. From germline, CDR1 is MNHEY and CDR2 SMNVEV (reference sequence). Trimming cost V 8 bases and J 0 bases, with 8 bases left between them.

The chain couples TRBV9 to TRBJ2-1; D gene unclear. Germline V lookup: CDR1 SGDLS, CDR2 YYNGEE. This CDR3 is built from 13 residues. V lost 3 bases to trimming and J lost 8 bases, with 12 bases between them. The CDR3 DNA is TGTGCCAGCAGCGCCGGCCCAGGCCATGAGCAGTTCTTC. Its translation is CASSAGPGHEQFF.

The rearrangement links TRBV6-1 to TRBJ1-2; the D gene is possibly TRBD1 (5 bases). This CDR3 spans 13 amino acids. Germline CDR1 and CDR2: MNHNS and SASEGT. Trimming stripped 5 bases from V and 0 bases from J, with 7 bases between. The CDR3 nucleotides are TGTGCCAGCAGTTGGGGGGCTAACTATGGCTACACCTTC. Translated, it gives CASSWGANYGYTF.

V is TRBV20-1 and J is TRBJ1-2; the match to TRBD1 covers 8 bases. Looked up from germline, CDR1 is DFQATT and CDR2 is SNEGSKA (reference sequence). The CDR3 has 12 amino acids. V was pared by 8 bases and J by 7 bases, with 9 bases of the junction left unmatched. The CDR3 nucleotides are TGCAGTTTAGGCAGGGGGCGCCCTGGCTACACCTTC. Amino acids: CSLGRGRPGYTF.

The chain has TRBV29-1 and TRBJ2-2; D ambiguous. The CDR3 length is 14 residues. V dropped 4 bases and J dropped 4 bases, with 13 bases sitting between them. Germline lookup yields CDR1 SQVTM and CDR2 ANQGSEA. The CDR3 loop is CSVGDTESTGELFF. The CDR3 DNA reads TGCAGCGTTGGTGACACGGAGTCCACCGGGGAGCTGTTTTTT.

The rearrangement links TRBV7-2 to TRBJ2-2; D call uncertain. The CDR3 loop spans 15 amino acids. V shed 5 bases and J shed 8 bases, with 18 bases lying between them. The V gene's germline CDR1 is SGHTA and CDR2 FQGNSA. CDR3 loop: CASSPKIRVTGELFF. The CDR3 region has the DNA TGTGCCAGCAGCCCAAAGATACGGGTGACTGGGGAGCTGTTTTTT.

The V gene is TRBV29-1, the J gene TRBJ2-7; 8 bases are a match to TRBD2. The V and J ends lost 5 bases and 3 bases, in that order; junction bases with no gene match: 3. The CDR3 totals 12 residues. Germline values: CDR1 SQVTM, CDR2 ANQGSEA. CDR3 bases: TGCAGCGTTAGTACTAGCGGCTACGAGCAGTACTTC. It specifies CSVSTSGYEQYF.

The J gene is TRBJ1-2, the V gene TRBV20-1, with D possibly matching TRBD1 (6 bases). In germline, CDR1 is DFQATT, CDR2 SNEGSKA (reference sequence). CDR3 length equals 14 residues. V lost 3 bases and J lost 5, with 16 bases in between. The CDR3 protein is CSASGQLGGYGYTF. CDR3 in DNA: TGCAGTGCTAGCGGACAGTTAGGGGGATATGGCTACACCTTC.

Notes on this clonotype: One end of the junction is discordant with germline, which a read error may explain. This rearrangement joins TRBV4-2 to TRBJ2-4; perhaps TRBD2 as D (5 bases). Germline-derived CDR1 and CDR2 are LGHNA and YNFKEQ. The length of the CDR3 is 14 residues. The DNA of the CDR3 is TGTGCCGGCAGCCAAGCGAACTCGACTAAAATTCAGTACTTC. Translating it yields CAGSQANSTKIQYF.

The CDR3 DNA reads TGTGCCAGCAGCCGCCTAGCGGGGGTCACAGATACGCAGTATTTT. Residues: CASSRLAGVTDTQYF. The chain has TRBV7-2 and TRBJ2-3; 10 bases align to TRBD2. With V trimmed by 5 bases and J by 2 bases, 4 bases remained unmatched. This CDR3 is 15 amino acids long. The germline gives CDR1 SGHTA, CDR2 FQGNSA.

Only one count was recorded for this clonotype. The V gene is TRBV7-8, the J gene TRBJ2-7; 10 positions agree with TRBD2. The V and J ends lost 5 bases and 3 bases, in that order; junction bases with no gene match: 7. The length of the CDR3 is 15 residues. Germline values: CDR1 SGHVS, CDR2 FQNEAQ. The CDR3 loop is CASSHGLADYYEQYF. The CDR3 coding sequence is TGTGCCAGCAGCCACGGACTAGCGGATTACTACGAGCAGTACTTC.

This chain connects TRBV4-1 to TRBJ2-7, with D possibly TRBD2 on 6 matching bases. The J call may not be correct, given that the DNA end is closer to TRBJ2-5. Germline V CDR1 and CDR2: MGHRA, YSYEKL. This CDR3 has 17 amino acids. The chain's CDR3 is CASSQVTAGLAQETQYF. The CDR3 nucleotides are TGCGCCAGCAGCCAAGTGACGGCGGGGCTAGCTCAAGAGACCCAGTACTTC.

This chain joins TRBV5-1 and TRBJ2-1; TRBD2 matches at 14 bases. The CDR3 loop spans 17 amino acids. The V and J ends lost 2 bases and 2 bases, in that order; junction bases with no gene match: 3. Germline values: CDR1 SGHRS, CDR2 YFSETQ. The CDR3 region is CASSFGTSGSPYNEQFF. In nucleotides, the CDR3 is TGCGCCAGCAGCTTCGGGACTAGCGGGAGCCCCTACAATGAGCAGTTCTTC.

This sequence joins TRBV4-2 and TRBJ2-1, with D possibly matching TRBD2 (5 bases). The CDR3 covers 14 residues. Germline V gives CDR1 LGHNA, CDR2 YNFKEQ. The ends were cut back, 0 bases at V and 5 bases at J, with 8 bases in the middle. The chain's CDR3 is CASSQEGRDNEQFF. DNA of the CDR3: TGTGCCAGCAGCCAAGAAGGGAGAGACAATGAGCAGTTCTTC.